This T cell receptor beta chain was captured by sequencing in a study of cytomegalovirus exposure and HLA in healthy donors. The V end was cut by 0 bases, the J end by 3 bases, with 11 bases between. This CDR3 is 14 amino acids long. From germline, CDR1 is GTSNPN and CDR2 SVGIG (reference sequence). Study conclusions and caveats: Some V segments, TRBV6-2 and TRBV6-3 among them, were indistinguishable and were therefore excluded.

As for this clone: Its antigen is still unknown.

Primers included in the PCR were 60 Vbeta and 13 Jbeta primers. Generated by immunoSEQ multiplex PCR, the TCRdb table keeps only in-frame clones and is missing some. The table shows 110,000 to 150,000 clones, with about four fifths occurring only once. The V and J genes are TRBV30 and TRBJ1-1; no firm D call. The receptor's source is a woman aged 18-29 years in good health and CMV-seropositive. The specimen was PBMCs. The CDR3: CAWSVRREDTEAFF. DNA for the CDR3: TGTGCCTGGAGTGTCAGGAGGGAGGACACTGAAGCTTTCTTT. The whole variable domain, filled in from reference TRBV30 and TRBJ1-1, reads SQTIHQWPATLVQPVGSPLSLECTVEGTSNPNLYWYRQAAGRGLQLLFYSVGIGQISSEVPQNLSASRPQDRQFILSSKKLLLSDSGFYLCAWSVRREDTEAFFGQGTRLTVV.